The present T cell receptor beta chain was sequenced within a study of T cells in localized non-small cell lung cancer (dated by TCRdb to about 2020). The study in broad terms: The study analyzed T cell repertoires of hundreds of early-stage NSCLC patients, comparing tumors and uninvolved tumor-adjacent lungs. The cohort was made up of around 250 treatment-naive NSCLC patients whose localized lung tumors had been resected. Of the NSCLC patients, about 130 were male and roughly 100 were female, and the mean age was approximately 66 years. General findings and caveats noted by the study authors: Of the top 100 tumor clones, a median of 57 were detected in paired uninvolved adjacent lung; under 35 were also among that lung's top 100. Uninvolved tumor-adjacent lung showed the highest T cell clonality, higher than tumor, which suggests more focused antigenic responses in the adjacent lung. Because the study design was exploratory, TCR variables were selected using unadjusted p-values without false-discovery rate correction. Longer overall survival was associated with higher blood T cell density, whereas shorter survival was associated with higher adjacent-lung clonality. Multi-region tumor sequencing was not performed, so intratumor heterogeneity could not be excluded.

A note on this clone: Its antigen is currently not known. No base qualities exist here, and no much larger clone lies one base off it.

The immunoSEQ Assay was used to sequence TCR beta CDR3 regions from DNA. The study's own analysis went as follows. To compute T cell density, TCR beta template counts were normalized to usable DNA, which was estimated by amplifying housekeeping genes. The preseqR package was used to estimate richness by extrapolating to 400,000 templates for PBMC samples and to 120,000 templates for tissue samples. Clonality was defined as one minus Pielou's evenness. Differential abundance testing on productive amino-acid clonotypes, with a minimum total count of 5 and an alpha of 0.1, was used to identify tissue-enriched TCRs. The Jaccard Index and the Morisita Overlap Index were used to measure repertoire overlap between compartments. GLIPH grouped TCR beta CDR3s together with public tetramer-defined viral CDR3s, and a viral motif had to include at least three viral sequences and show V-gene enrichment. Drawn from immuneACCESS, this table holds only the in-frame rearrangements with V and J called that TCRdb kept. Clones are partly lost; checked studies trace under half to an unresolved V gene and leave the rest unexplained. The D gene and trimming were derived from the DNA, and the V and J assignments and clone size from that table. This sample holds approximately 23,000 clones; approximately 88% were observed only once. The ten largest make up 5.5% to 7.5% of the sample.

At diagnosis, tumor, uninvolved tumor-adjacent lung and peripheral blood were collected and then preserved as a mix of FFPE and fresh-frozen material. For TCR repertoire profiling, blood samples were analyzed as peripheral blood mononuclear cells. V has 0 bases trimmed and J has 7 bases trimmed; junction bases matching no gene number 6. The CDR3 covers 15 residues, taking in both the cysteine and the phenylalanine. The entry retains the CDR3 DNA only, 45 bases that are in frame from base 1. The germline V gene encodes CDR1 SGDLS and CDR2 YYNGEE. The rearrangement joined TRBV9 to TRBJ2-5; 10 nucleotides in the junction match TRBD2. The sample consisted of PBMCs, taken before any cancer treatment. The TCR sequence derives from a man between 40 and 70 years old with stage II lung adenocarcinoma. The CDR3 corresponds to CASSVGAGGLWTQYF. The nucleotides are TGTGCCAGCAGCGTAGGAGCGGGAGGGTTGTGGACCCAGTACTTC.